This record looks at one T cell receptor beta chain sequence and its context. What it recognizes is unknown. The data are from a study of cytomegalovirus exposure and HLA in healthy donors. The CDR3 totals 13 residues. Germline V gives CDR1 SQVTM, CDR2 ANQGSEA. V was shortened by 2 bases and J by 3 bases, with 10 bases between the two germline ends. Primers for the PCR totalled 60 Vbeta and 13 Jbeta. The data were produced by immunoSEQ multiplex PCR, yet TCRdb's version contains in-frame clones alone and is incomplete. The sample's table shows 110,000 to 150,000 clones. Whole-study findings and limits: In a later analysis, an Asian-associated ancestry cluster reportedly showed fewer N-insertions than the 666-donor mean. Several of the most significant clusters were apparently associated with common viral pathogens in a later analysis. Cytomegalovirus association was listed for 170 or so TCR beta chains.

The receptor comes from a male donor in good health and CMV-seronegative. This chain uses TRBV29-1 with TRBJ1-1, with D perhaps TRBD1 (5 bases). Sequencing input: PBMCs. CDR3 coding DNA: TGCAGCGTTGAACACAGGTCGGACACTGAAGCTTTCTTT. Its translation is CSVEHRSDTEAFF. Full variable domain (missing parts from reference TRBV29-1 and TRBJ1-1): SAVISQKPSRDICQRGTSLTIQCQVDSQVTMMFWYRQQPGQSLTLIATANQGSEATYESGFVIDKFPISRPNLTFSTLTVSNMSPEDSSIYLCSVEHRSDTEAFFGQGTRLTVV.